The next 17 T cell receptor beta chains were all read from a single sample in a study of T-cell memory formation after mild COVID-19. TCRdb called the 5' RACE reads again in MiXCR, with one record for every CDR3 protein. Among about 560,000 distinct CDR3 sequences listed, roughly 18% were seen once. Source material: PBMCs or a T cell subset sorted from them (not recorded which). These receptors came from an adult woman who had mild COVID-19 (a few samples of this study predate the infection). Cell type and time point are not known.

The chain couples TRBV4-2 to TRBJ2-2; no clear D gene. V was shortened by 1 base and J by 3 bases, with 9 bases between the two germline ends. CDR1 and CDR2 from the germline V gene are LGHNA and YNFKEQ. CDR3 length: 15 residues. CDR3 region: CASSQVKFDTGELFF. The DNA of the CDR3 is TGTGCCAGCAGCCAAGTTAAATTTGACACCGGGGAGCTGTTTTTT.

The chain is built from TRBV7-9 and TRBJ2-1, with TRBD2 identical over 12 bases. In germline, CDR1 is SEHNR, CDR2 FQNEAQ (reference sequence). The CDR3 length is 15 residues. Germline trimming cut 4 bases from V and 5 bases from J; bases unmatched to any gene: 3. CDR3 sequence (DNA): TGTGCCAGCAGCTCTAGCGGGAGGGCGGACAATGAGCAGTTCTTC. It codes for CASSSSGRADNEQFF.

In its sample, this clonotype was seen a few times. The J gene is TRBJ2-7, the V gene TRBV7-2; possibly TRBD1 or TRBD2 for D (6 bases each). Trimming left V 5 bases short and J 3 bases short, with 14 bases between. This CDR3 has 14 residues. Germline V gene sequence: CDR1 SGHTA, CDR2 FQGNSA. In DNA form, the CDR3 reads TGTGCCAGCAGCCGCCTTGGGGGGCTCTACGAGCAGTACTTC. This sequence encodes CASSRLGGLYEQYF. Drawing the rest from reference TRBV7-2 and TRBJ2-7, the complete variable domain is GAGVSQSPSNKVTEKGKDVELRCDPISGHTALYWYRQSLGQGLEFLIYFQGNSAPDKSGLPSDRFSAERTGGSVSTLTIQRTQQEDSAVYLCASSRLGGLYEQYFGPGTRLTVT.

J is TRBJ1-2 and V is TRBV11-2; a weak D match, TRBD1 (6 bases). CDR3 size: 14 residues. The ends were cut back, 7 bases at V and 4 bases at J, with 16 bases in the middle. Germline V CDR1 and CDR2: SGHAT, FQNNGV. CDR3: CASIDQTGLYGYTF. CDR3 nucleotides: TGTGCCAGCATCGACCAGACAGGTCTCTATGGCTACACCTTC.

This chain links TRBV7-2 with TRBJ1-1, with a tentative D call TRBD1 (5 bases). Looked up from germline, CDR1 is SGHTA and CDR2 is FQGNSA. V lost 1 base and J 0 bases, leaving 9 bases between the germline ends. The CDR3 is 15 amino acids. The CDR3 sequence is CASSLVPGMNTEAFF. The CDR3 DNA reads as TGTGCCAGCAGCTTAGTGCCAGGGATGAACACTGAAGCTTTCTTT.

There are a few counts of this clonotype. The V gene is TRBV5-1, the J gene TRBJ2-6; no clear D. CDR1 and CDR2 (germline): SGHRS, YFSETQ. CDR3 size: 19 residues. Trimming took off 0 bases at V and 0 bases at J, with 16 bases between the two ends. The CDR3 loop reads CASSLGFGISSSGANVLTF. CDR3 DNA: TGCGCCAGCAGCTTGGGTTTCGGAATTTCTAGCTCTGGGGCCAACGTCCTGACTTTC.

This clonotype was counted a few times. This chain links TRBV7-6 with TRBJ1-3; tentative D call: TRBD1 (6 bases). Per germline, CDR1 SGHVS and CDR2 FNYEAQ. V was trimmed by 0 bases and J by 2 bases, leaving 11 bases between them. The CDR3 totals 16 residues. The CDR3: CASSLAFGGPGNTIYF. CDR3 sequence (DNA): TGTGCCAGCAGCTTAGCTTTCGGGGGGCCTGGAAACACCATATATTTT.

This clonotype came up a few times. The genes are TRBV21-1 and TRBJ2-1. TRBV21-1 is noted as a pseudogene. This CDR3 has 14 amino acids. For the CDR3, the DNA is TGTGCCAGCAGCTGGGAGGGCTCCTACAATGAGCAGTTCTTC. Its protein is CASSWEGSYNEQFF.

This clonotype was detected many times. The chain recombines TRBV7-9 with TRBJ2-2; D may match TRBD1 or TRBD2 (5 bases each). This CDR3 region has 14 residues. Per germline, CDR1 SEHNR and CDR2 FQNEAQ (reference sequence). With 6 bases removed from V and 4 bases from J, the gap between germline ends came to 12 bases. The CDR3 protein is CASRPGPFTGELFF. CDR3 nucleotides: TGTGCCAGCAGACCGGGACCTTTCACCGGGGAGCTGTTTTTT.

This CDR3 reads CASSFLWTGGNEQYF. In DNA form, the CDR3 reads TGTGCCAGCAGCTTCTTATGGACAGGGGGAAACGAGCAGTACTTC. V is TRBV11-2 and J is TRBJ2-7; TRBD1 matches at 10 bases. V trimming: 3 bases; J trimming: 5 bases; junction bases outside the gene matches: 7. The CDR3 has 15 amino acids. Germline values: CDR1 SGHAT, CDR2 FQNNGV.

In this sample, this clonotype turned up a few times. The genes are TRBV3-1 and TRBJ2-1, with 8 bases matching TRBD2. This CDR3 contains 17 residues. The junction had 9 bases not matched to a gene; V was cut back by 5 bases and J by 0 bases. Germline CDR1 reads LGHDT; CDR2 reads YNNKEL (reference sequence). CDR3 DNA: TGTGCCAGCAGCGAACTCCCGGGGGGGAGCTCCTACAATGAGCAGTTCTTC. This translates into CASSELPGGSSYNEQFF.

The gene calls are TRBV12-3 or TRBV12-4 and TRBJ2-3; 7 bases agree with TRBD2. The CDR3 sequence is 14 residues long. V lost 3 bases, J lost 6 bases, and 6 bases stayed unmatched. The CDR3, as DNA: TGTGCCAGCAGTTTTAGCGGGCGAGGGGATACGCAGTATTTT. It specifies CASSFSGRGDTQYF.

This clonotype was picked up many times. The chain recombines TRBV5-1 with TRBJ2-3, with 12 nucleotides matching TRBD2. Germline lookup yields CDR1 SGHRS and CDR2 YFSETQ. The junction had 11 bases not matched to a gene; V was cut back by 3 bases and J by 6 bases. This CDR3 has 17 amino acids. CDR3 amino acids: CASSSTVTSGRLDTQYF. Here the CDR3 DNA reads TGCGCCAGCAGCTCGACGGTGACTAGCGGGAGATTGGATACGCAGTATTTT.

This clonotype was seen only a few times. The rearrangement uses TRBV5-1 and TRBJ2-1; D is unclear. Germline-derived CDR1 and CDR2 are SGHRS and YFSETQ. V was clipped by 3 bases and J by 3 bases, with 16 bases between them. The CDR3 runs to 16 residues. The CDR3 loop reads CASSSSFYSDYNEQFF. CDR3 in DNA: TGCGCCAGCAGCTCGAGCTTTTATTCTGACTACAATGAGCAGTTCTTC.

CDR3 region: CATRLDGYNEQFF. CDR3 in DNA: TGCGCCACTCGGCTGGATGGTTACAATGAGCAGTTCTTC. The genes are TRBV5-1 and TRBJ2-1, with D unclear. CDR3 length equals 13 residues. CDR1 SGHRS and CDR2 YFSETQ come from the germline V gene. The V and J ends lost 9 bases and 4 bases respectively, with 14 bases between them.

The table lists this clonotype with a few counts. CDR3 protein: CASSYGRLETQYF. The DNA of the CDR3 is TGTGCCAGCAGTTACGGGAGGCTGGAGACCCAGTACTTC. The chain employs TRBV27 and TRBJ2-5; 7 bases align to TRBD2. CDR1 is MNHEY and CDR2 is SMNVEV in the germline V gene (reference sequence). The ends lost 4 bases at V and 5 bases at J; junction bases unmatched: 4. This CDR3 spans 13 amino acids.

This clonotype was picked up a small number of times. The chain combines TRBV4-1 with TRBJ2-5; weak D call: TRBD2 (5 bases). Germline-derived CDR1 and CDR2 are MGHRA and YSYEKL. The CDR3 has 14 residues. Trimming removed 1 base from V and 4 bases from J, with 10 bases in between. The CDR3 nucleotides are TGCGCCAGCAGCCAAGTCGAAGGGAGAGAGACCCAGTACTTC. This encodes CASSQVEGRETQYF.